These T cell receptor beta chains were read from a single sample in a study of blood T cells in healthy people across ages. Each CDR3 protein is one row after TCRdb ran MiXCR on the 5' RACE reads. The sample has around 700,000 distinct CDR3 sequences, about 25% seen once; the top ten hold 9.4%. These data also formed part of another study, on T cells of mothers and their children.

Material: blood. These receptors were obtained from a boy younger than 18 in good health. CDR3s include the opening cysteine and the closing phenylalanine or tryptophan. D genes are given only for firm matches. The size entry is marked missing in some rows and otherwise reads once, few, many or a size class.

v_call: TRBV29-1; clone_size: .; j_call: TRBJ2-5; d_call: .; cdr3_nt: TGCAGCGTTGAGCGTCTCGGGGGATGGGGGTCAAGAGAGACCCAGTACTTC; cdr3_aa: CSVERLGGWGSRETQYF
v_call: TRBV10-3; clone_size: .; j_call: TRBJ2-1; d_call: TRBD2; cdr3_nt: TGTGCCATCAAGACTAGCAGCGGCTACAATGAGCAGTTCTTC; cdr3_aa: CAIKTSSGYNEQFF
v_call: TRBV27; clone_size: few; j_call: TRBJ2-4; d_call: .; cdr3_nt: TGTGCCAGCAGTTCCTACACGACAGCCAAAAACATTCAGTACTTC; cdr3_aa: CASSSYTTAKNIQYF
v_call: TRBV5-6; clone_size: few; j_call: TRBJ2-4; d_call: .; cdr3_nt: TGTGCCAGCAGCTCTCAGTGGGACATTCAGTACTTC; cdr3_aa: CASSSQWDIQYF
v_call: TRBV29-1; clone_size: .; j_call: TRBJ2-5; d_call: TRBD2; cdr3_nt: TGCAGCGTCCATAGCGGGGACCTCGAAGGGACCCAGTACTTC; cdr3_aa: CSVHSGDLEGTQYF
v_call: TRBV7-9; clone_size: few; j_call: TRBJ2-1; d_call: .; cdr3_nt: TGTGCCAGCAGTATAGACCACAATGAGCAGTTCTTC; cdr3_aa: CASSIDHNEQFF
v_call: TRBV7-2; clone_size: few; j_call: TRBJ2-7; d_call: TRBD2; cdr3_nt: TGTGCCAGCAGCGCTAGCGGACCTAGCTCCTACGAGCAGTACTTC; cdr3_aa: CASSASGPSSYEQYF
v_call: TRBV12-3/TRBV12-4; clone_size: few; j_call: TRBJ2-7; d_call: TRBD2; cdr3_nt: TGTGCCAGCACCACTAGCGGGAGGGTCTCCTACGAGCAGTACTTC; cdr3_aa: CASTTSGRVSYEQYF
v_call: TRBV9; clone_size: .; j_call: TRBJ2-4; d_call: TRBD1; cdr3_nt: TGTGCCAGCAGCGAAATAGGACAGGGGGAGGTCATTCAGTACTTC; cdr3_aa: CASSEIGQGEVIQYF
v_call: TRBV9; clone_size: few; j_call: TRBJ1-6; d_call: .; cdr3_nt: TGTGCCAGCAGCGCCGGGACGGGCAGGGGTTCACCCCTCCACTTT; cdr3_aa: CASSAGTGRGSPLHF
v_call: TRBV7-2; clone_size: few; j_call: TRBJ1-3; d_call: .; cdr3_nt: TGTGCCAGCAGCTTCGGCCGCCCGCTCGGAAACACCATATATTTT; cdr3_aa: CASSFGRPLGNTIYF
v_call: TRBV6-5; clone_size: few; j_call: TRBJ2-3; d_call: .; cdr3_nt: TGTGCCAGCAGTCGAAATAGCGACACAGATACGCAGTATTTT; cdr3_aa: CASSRNSDTDTQYF
v_call: TRBV2; clone_size: .; j_call: TRBJ2-7; d_call: .; cdr3_nt: TGTGCCAGCAGTGAGGGGCCAGGGAATACCTACGAGCAGTACTTC; cdr3_aa: CASSEGPGNTYEQYF
v_call: TRBV9; clone_size: few; j_call: TRBJ2-2; d_call: .; cdr3_nt: TGTGCCAGCAGCGTAGTAGGGGACACCGGGGAGCTGTTTTTT; cdr3_aa: CASSVVGDTGELFF
v_call: TRBV7-9; clone_size: few; j_call: TRBJ2-5; d_call: .; cdr3_nt: TGTGCCAGCAGCTTGACAGCCAATACTCAAGAGACCCAGTACTTC; cdr3_aa: CASSLTANTQETQYF
v_call: TRBV3-1; clone_size: .; j_call: TRBJ2-5; d_call: TRBD2; cdr3_nt: TGTGCCAGCAGCCAAGGGGCCGCGGGAGTGGAGACCCAGTACTTC; cdr3_aa: CASSQGAAGVETQYF
v_call: TRBV12-3/TRBV12-4; clone_size: .; j_call: TRBJ2-7; d_call: .; cdr3_nt: TGTGCCAGCAGTTTAGGATCAGGATCGAGCACCGAGCAGTACTTC; cdr3_aa: CASSLGSGSSTEQYF
v_call: TRBV25-1; clone_size: few; j_call: TRBJ1-5; d_call: .; cdr3_nt: TGTGCCAGCAGTGAGACACAGGGCTGGAGCAATCAGCCCCAGCATTTT; cdr3_aa: CASSETQGWSNQPQHF
v_call: TRBV13; clone_size: .; j_call: TRBJ2-1; d_call: TRBD2; cdr3_nt: TGTGCCAGCAGTTCTATCGGGCGGGGGGGGTCCTACAATGAGCAGTTCTTC; cdr3_aa: CASSSIGRGGSYNEQFF
v_call: TRBV5-1; clone_size: .; j_call: TRBJ1-1; d_call: .; cdr3_nt: TGCGCCAGCAGCCCGGTTAAGGACACTGAAGCTTTCTTT; cdr3_aa: CASSPVKDTEAFF
v_call: TRBV3-1; clone_size: few; j_call: TRBJ1-3; d_call: .; cdr3_nt: TGTGCCAGCAGCCAAAAGGGCGGGTCTGGAAACACCATATATTTT; cdr3_aa: CASSQKGGSGNTIYF
v_call: TRBV28; clone_size: few; j_call: TRBJ2-7; d_call: TRBD1; cdr3_nt: TGTGCCAGCAGTACGACAGGGGGCTACGACGAGCAGTACTTC; cdr3_aa: CASSTTGGYDEQYF
v_call: TRBV29-1; clone_size: .; j_call: TRBJ1-2; d_call: .; cdr3_nt: TGCAGCGTCCTACTCTACTCTGGCTACACCTTC; cdr3_aa: CSVLLYSGYTF
v_call: TRBV12-3/TRBV12-4; clone_size: .; j_call: TRBJ2-7; d_call: .; cdr3_nt: TGTGCCAGCAGTTTAGGCCTCGGGACATTTACCTACGAGCAGTACTTC; cdr3_aa: CASSLGLGTFTYEQYF
v_call: TRBV3-1; clone_size: .; j_call: TRBJ2-5; d_call: TRBD2; cdr3_nt: TGTGCCAGCAGCCAAGATTGGACTAGCGGCCAAGAGACCCAGTACTTC; cdr3_aa: CASSQDWTSGQETQYF
v_call: TRBV15; clone_size: few; j_call: TRBJ2-5; d_call: .; cdr3_nt: TGTGCCACCAGCAGAGGACAGATCCAAGAGACCCAGTACTTC; cdr3_aa: CATSRGQIQETQYF
v_call: TRBV20-1; clone_size: .; j_call: TRBJ1-5; d_call: TRBD1; cdr3_nt: TGCAGTGCTAGAGGCCCTGACAGGGTCCAGCCCCAGCATTTT; cdr3_aa: CSARGPDRVQPQHF